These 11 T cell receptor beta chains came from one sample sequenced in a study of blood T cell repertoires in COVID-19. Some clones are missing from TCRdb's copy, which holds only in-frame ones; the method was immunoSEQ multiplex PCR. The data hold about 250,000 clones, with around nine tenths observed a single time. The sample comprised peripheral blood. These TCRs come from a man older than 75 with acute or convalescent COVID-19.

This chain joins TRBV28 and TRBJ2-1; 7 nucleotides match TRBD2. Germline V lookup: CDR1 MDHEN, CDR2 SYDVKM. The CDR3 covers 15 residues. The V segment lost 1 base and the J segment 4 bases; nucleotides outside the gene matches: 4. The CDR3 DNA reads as TGTGCCAGCAGTTTATTTGGGGAGGGTTACAATGAGCAGTTCTTC. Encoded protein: CASSLFGEGYNEQFF.

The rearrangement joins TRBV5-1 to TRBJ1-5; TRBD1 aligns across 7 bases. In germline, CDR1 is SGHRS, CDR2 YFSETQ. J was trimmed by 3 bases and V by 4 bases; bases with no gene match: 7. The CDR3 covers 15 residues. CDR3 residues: CASSLGQSPNQPQHF. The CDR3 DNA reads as TGCGCCAGCAGCCTGGGACAGAGTCCCAATCAGCCCCAGCATTTT.

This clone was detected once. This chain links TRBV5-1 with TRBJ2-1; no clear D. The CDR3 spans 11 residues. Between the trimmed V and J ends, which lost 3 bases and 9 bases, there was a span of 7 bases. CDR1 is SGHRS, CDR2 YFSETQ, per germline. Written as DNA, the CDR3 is TGCGCCAGCAGCTCATCGAGTGAGCAGTTCTTC. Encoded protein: CASSSSSEQFF.

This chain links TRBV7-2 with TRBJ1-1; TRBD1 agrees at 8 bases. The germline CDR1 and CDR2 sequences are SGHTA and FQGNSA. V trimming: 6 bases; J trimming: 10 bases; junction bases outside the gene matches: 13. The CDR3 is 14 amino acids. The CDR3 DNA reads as TGTGCCAGCAGTGGACAGGGAGTATCGGAGCGAGCTTTCTTT. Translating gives CASSGQGVSERAFF.

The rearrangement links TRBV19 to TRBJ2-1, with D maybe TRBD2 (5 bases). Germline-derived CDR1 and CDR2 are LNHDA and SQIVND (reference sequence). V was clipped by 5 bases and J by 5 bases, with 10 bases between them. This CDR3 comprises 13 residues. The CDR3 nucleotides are TGTGCCAGTAGTCTAATAGCGAACAATGAGCAGTTCTTC. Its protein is CASSLIANNEQFF.

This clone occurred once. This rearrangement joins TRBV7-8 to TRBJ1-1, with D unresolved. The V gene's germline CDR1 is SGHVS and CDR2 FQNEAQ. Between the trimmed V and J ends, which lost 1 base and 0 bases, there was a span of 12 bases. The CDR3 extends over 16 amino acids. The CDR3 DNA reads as TGTGCCAGCAGCTTAGAGAGTTTTCGGGTGAACACTGAAGCTTTCTTT. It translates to CASSLESFRVNTEAFF.

The CDR3 coding sequence is TGTGCCACCAGCAGACCGGGACAGGATAGCAATCAGCCCCAGCATTTT. Amino acids: CATSRPGQDSNQPQHF. The V and J genes are TRBV15 and TRBJ1-5, with 8 bases lining up with TRBD1. The V gene end was trimmed by 2 bases and the J gene end by 0 bases; junction bases not matched to a gene: 3. The CDR3 extends over 16 amino acids. The germline V gene has CDR1 LNHNV and CDR2 YYDKDF (reference sequence).

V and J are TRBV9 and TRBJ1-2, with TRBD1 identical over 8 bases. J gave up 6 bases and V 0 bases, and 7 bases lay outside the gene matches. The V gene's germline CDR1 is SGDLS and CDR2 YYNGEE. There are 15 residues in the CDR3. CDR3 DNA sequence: TGTGCCAGCAGCGTAGCTACAGGACAGGGCGATGGCTACACCTTC. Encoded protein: CASSVATGQGDGYTF. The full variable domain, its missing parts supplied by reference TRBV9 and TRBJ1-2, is DSGVTQTPKHLITATGQRVTLRCSPRSGDLSVYWYQQSLDQGLQFLIQYYNGEERAKGNILERFSAQQFPDLHSELNLSSLELGDSALYFCASSVATGQGDGYTFGSGTRLTVV.

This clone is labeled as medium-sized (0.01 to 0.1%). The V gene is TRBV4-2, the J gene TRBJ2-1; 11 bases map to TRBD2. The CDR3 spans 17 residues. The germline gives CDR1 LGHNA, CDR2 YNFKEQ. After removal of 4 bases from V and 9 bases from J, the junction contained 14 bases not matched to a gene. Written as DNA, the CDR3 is TGTGCCAGCAGCCGGGATATAGCGGGGGGGCCGGAGAGTGAGCAGTTCTTC. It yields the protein CASSRDIAGGPESEQFF.

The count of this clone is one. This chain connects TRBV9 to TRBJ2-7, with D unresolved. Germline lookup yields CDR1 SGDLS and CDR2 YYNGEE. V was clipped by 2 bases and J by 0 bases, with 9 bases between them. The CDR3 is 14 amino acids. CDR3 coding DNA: TGTGCCAGCAGCGTGTCACTAAGCTCCTACGAGCAGTACTTC. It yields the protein CASSVSLSSYEQYF. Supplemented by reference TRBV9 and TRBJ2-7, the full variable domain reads DSGVTQTPKHLITATGQRVTLRCSPRSGDLSVYWYQQSLDQGLQFLIQYYNGEERAKGNILERFSAQQFPDLHSELNLSSLELGDSALYFCASSVSLSSYEQYFGPGTRLTVT.

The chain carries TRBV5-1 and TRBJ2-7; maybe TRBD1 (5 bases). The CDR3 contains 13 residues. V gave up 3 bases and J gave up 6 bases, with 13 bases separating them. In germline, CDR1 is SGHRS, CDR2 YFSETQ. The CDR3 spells CASSSGTGPEQYF. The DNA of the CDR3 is TGCGCCAGCAGCTCTGGTACAGGCCCCGAGCAGTACTTC.